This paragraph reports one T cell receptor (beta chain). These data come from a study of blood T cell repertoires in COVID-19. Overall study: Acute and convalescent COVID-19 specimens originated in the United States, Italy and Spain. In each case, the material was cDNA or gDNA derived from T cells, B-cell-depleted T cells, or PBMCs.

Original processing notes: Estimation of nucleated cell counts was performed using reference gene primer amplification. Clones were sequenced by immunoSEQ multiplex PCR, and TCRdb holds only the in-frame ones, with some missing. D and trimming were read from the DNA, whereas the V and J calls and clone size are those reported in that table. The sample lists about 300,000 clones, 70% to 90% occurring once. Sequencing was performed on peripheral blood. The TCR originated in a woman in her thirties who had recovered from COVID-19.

Here the CDR3 reads CASSPGGQANYGYTF. CDR3 coding DNA: TGTGCCAGCAGTCCGGGGGGCCAAGCTAACTATGGCTACACCTTC. The V call is TRBV5-4, the J call TRBJ1-2, with a tentative D call TRBD1 (6 bases). CDR1 SGHNT and CDR2 YYREEE come from the germline V gene (reference sequence). The CDR3 spans 15 residues. Trimming took off 5 bases at V and 0 bases at J, with 14 bases between the two ends.